A selection of T cell receptor beta chains follows, all from one sample in a study of blood T cell repertoires in COVID-19. Some clones are missing from TCRdb's copy, which holds only in-frame ones; the method was immunoSEQ multiplex PCR. Of 150,000 to 200,000 clones in the sample, roughly 79% were seen once. Specimen: peripheral blood. The receptors were gathered from a human donor with acute or convalescent COVID-19. The donor label of this sample is uncertain. Both conserved end residues are part of each CDR3. The order of the fields is clone size, V gene, D gene, J gene, CDR3 DNA, CDR3 protein. D genes are given only for firm matches. The listing skips clone size in some rows; elsewhere it reads once, few, many or a size class.

clone size: NA; V gene: TRBV5-4; D gene: TRBD2; J gene: TRBJ2-1; CDR3 DNA: TGTGCCAGCAGCCGGGCGGGGACTAGCGGATACAATGAGCAGTTCTTC; CDR3 protein: CASSRAGTSGYNEQFF
clone size: NA; V gene: TRBV6-2/TRBV6-3; D gene: TRBD1; J gene: TRBJ1-6; CDR3 DNA: TGTGCCAGCAGTTCGGACAGGGAGAATATTTCACCCCTCCACTTT; CDR3 protein: CASSSDRENISPLHF
clone size: NA; V gene: TRBV7-2; D gene: TRBD1; J gene: TRBJ1-5; CDR3 DNA: TGTGCCAGCAGCCTAGACAGGGTGAGCAATCAGCCCCAGCATTTT; CDR3 protein: CASSLDRVSNQPQHF
clone size: NA; V gene: TRBV5-1; D gene: TRBD1; J gene: TRBJ2-2; CDR3 DNA: TGCGCCAGCAGTCAAACAGGGGGTGGCACCGGGGAGCTGTTTTTT; CDR3 protein: CASSQTGGGTGELFF
clone size: many; V gene: TRBV7-6; D gene: TRBD1; J gene: TRBJ2-7; CDR3 DNA: TGTGCCAGCAGCTTACAGCTCGGACAGGGGATGAGCGAGCAGTACTTC; CDR3 protein: CASSLQLGQGMSEQYF
clone size: NA; V gene: TRBV19; D gene: TRBD2; J gene: TRBJ2-2; CDR3 DNA: TGTGCCAGTACTAGGACTAGCGGGAGGGTCGGGACCGGGGAGCTGTTTTTT; CDR3 protein: CASTRTSGRVGTGELFF
clone size: NA; V gene: TRBV30; D gene: TRBD1; J gene: TRBJ2-7; CDR3 DNA: TGTGCCTGGAGGGTGACAGGGTTGTACGAGCAGTACTTC; CDR3 protein: CAWRVTGLYEQYF
clone size: NA; V gene: TRBV9; D gene: TRBD1; J gene: TRBJ1-2; CDR3 DNA: TGTGCCAGCAGCCAACGACAGGGGGCCTCCTATGGCTACACCTTC; CDR3 protein: CASSQRQGASYGYTF
clone size: NA; V gene: TRBV6-6; D gene: TRBD2; J gene: TRBJ2-1; CDR3 DNA: TGTGCCAGCATCCAAGGGACTAGCGGGAGCAATGAGCAGTTCTTC; CDR3 protein: CASIQGTSGSNEQFF
clone size: NA; V gene: TRBV18; D gene: NA; J gene: TRBJ2-5; CDR3 DNA: TGTGCCAGCTCCTCGGGGGGACATCAGACCCAGTACTTC; CDR3 protein: CASSSGGHQTQYF
clone size: NA; V gene: TRBV3-1/TRBV3-2; D gene: NA; J gene: TRBJ1-2; CDR3 DNA: TGTGCCAGCAGCCAAAAGCTCTATGGCTACACCTTC; CDR3 protein: CASSQKLYGYTF
clone size: NA; V gene: TRBV19; D gene: NA; J gene: TRBJ2-3; CDR3 DNA: TGTGCCAGCACCGCGGAGGGCACAGATACGCAGTATTTT; CDR3 protein: CASTAEGTDTQYF
clone size: NA; V gene: TRBV6-5; D gene: NA; J gene: TRBJ2-3; CDR3 DNA: TGTGCCAGCAGTTACTCAGTAGCTATGACAGATACGCAGTATTTT; CDR3 protein: CASSYSVAMTDTQYF
clone size: NA; V gene: TRBV7-3; D gene: NA; J gene: TRBJ2-3; CDR3 DNA: TGTGCCAGCAGCTTTACCCCCTTACGGGCGGAGGGTTACACAGATACGCAGTATTTT; CDR3 protein: CASSFTPLRAEGYTDTQYF
clone size: NA; V gene: TRBV24-1; D gene: TRBD1; J gene: TRBJ1-5; CDR3 DNA: TGTGCCACCAGTGACACCGGGACAGGGGGCGCCTGGGGGGGCCAGCATTTT; CDR3 protein: CATSDTGTGGAWGGQHF
clone size: NA; V gene: TRBV9; D gene: NA; J gene: TRBJ2-1; CDR3 DNA: TGTGCCAGCAGCCCCAGAGGAACGGACTCCTACAATGAGCAGTTCTTC; CDR3 protein: CASSPRGTDSYNEQFF
clone size: NA; V gene: TRBV24-1; D gene: TRBD1; J gene: TRBJ2-1; CDR3 DNA: TGTGCCACCAGTGTAGGTAGGGGGCCCTACAATGAGCAGTTCTTC; CDR3 protein: CATSVGRGPYNEQFF
clone size: NA; V gene: TRBV18; D gene: NA; J gene: TRBJ1-5; CDR3 DNA: TGTGCCAGCTCACCGGACAGCTATAGCAATCAGCCCCAGCATTTT; CDR3 protein: CASSPDSYSNQPQHF
clone size: NA; V gene: TRBV19; D gene: TRBD1; J gene: TRBJ1-5; CDR3 DNA: TGTGCCAGTGGGTTAAAAGGGGGCGGTCAGCCCCAGCATTTT; CDR3 protein: CASGLKGGGQPQHF
clone size: NA; V gene: TRBV18; D gene: NA; J gene: TRBJ2-2; CDR3 DNA: TGTGCCAGCTCACCAATTGCGATAGGGAGTACCGGGGAGCTGTTTTTT; CDR3 protein: CASSPIAIGSTGELFF
clone size: few; V gene: TRBV6-5; D gene: TRBD2; J gene: TRBJ2-7; CDR3 DNA: TGTGCCAGCACGGCTAGCGGCACCCGGGAGCAGTACTTC; CDR3 protein: CASTASGTREQYF
clone size: NA; V gene: TRBV7-2; D gene: TRBD1; J gene: TRBJ2-7; CDR3 DNA: TGTGCCAGCACGCTATCAAGGACAGGGAGCGAGCAGTACTTC; CDR3 protein: CASTLSRTGSEQYF
clone size: NA; V gene: TRBV29-1; D gene: TRBD1; J gene: TRBJ1-2; CDR3 DNA: TGCAGCGTTCGGGACAGGGGGCCAGTGAATGGCTACACCTTC; CDR3 protein: CSVRDRGPVNGYTF
clone size: NA; V gene: TRBV6-1; D gene: TRBD2; J gene: TRBJ2-3; CDR3 DNA: TGTGCCAGCAGTGAACTCCCGTCGACTAGCGGAAGCACAGATACGCAGTATTTT; CDR3 protein: CASSELPSTSGSTDTQYF
clone size: NA; V gene: TRBV2; D gene: TRBD1; J gene: TRBJ1-5; CDR3 DNA: TGTGCCAGCAGTGAGTCAGGGGGCGGTCAGCCCCAGCATTTT; CDR3 protein: CASSESGGGQPQHF
clone size: NA; V gene: TRBV3-1/TRBV3-2; D gene: TRBD2; J gene: TRBJ2-5; CDR3 DNA: TGTGCCAGCAGCCGACTAGCGGGAGATGCAGAGACCCAGTACTTC; CDR3 protein: CASSRLAGDAETQYF
clone size: NA; V gene: TRBV5-1; D gene: TRBD1; J gene: TRBJ1-2; CDR3 DNA: TGCGCCAGCAGCTTGGACAGGGGGGATGGCTACACCTTC; CDR3 protein: CASSLDRGDGYTF
clone size: NA; V gene: TRBV3-1/TRBV3-2; D gene: NA; J gene: TRBJ2-5; CDR3 DNA: TGTGCCAGCAGCCAGGTCCGAGGGGAGACCCAGTACTTC; CDR3 protein: CASSQVRGETQYF
clone size: once; V gene: TRBV5-1; D gene: NA; J gene: TRBJ1-1; CDR3 DNA: TGCGCCAGCAGCCTACAGGGGAACACTGAAGCTTTCTTT; CDR3 protein: CASSLQGNTEAFF
clone size: NA; V gene: TRBV6-5; D gene: TRBD1; J gene: TRBJ2-3; CDR3 DNA: TGTGCCAGCAGTTACTTCCGACAGGGTTACACAGATACGCAGTATTTT; CDR3 protein: CASSYFRQGYTDTQYF
clone size: NA; V gene: TRBV7-2; D gene: TRBD1; J gene: TRBJ2-3; CDR3 DNA: TGTGCCAGCAGCGGTGTACAGGGGGGCGTGGATACGCAGTATTTT; CDR3 protein: CASSGVQGGVDTQYF
clone size: NA; V gene: TRBV3-1/TRBV3-2; D gene: NA; J gene: TRBJ1-5; CDR3 DNA: TGTGCCAGCAGCCACTCAGGGAATCAGCCCCAGCATTTT; CDR3 protein: CASSHSGNQPQHF
clone size: NA; V gene: TRBV13; D gene: NA; J gene: TRBJ1-1; CDR3 DNA: TGTGCCAGCAGCTTAGGGGGGCGGTCCACTGAAGCTTTCTTT; CDR3 protein: CASSLGGRSTEAFF
clone size: NA; V gene: TRBV2; D gene: TRBD1; J gene: TRBJ2-7; CDR3 DNA: TGTGCCAGCAGTGAATACAGGGGTATCTACTACGAGCAGTACTTC; CDR3 protein: CASSEYRGIYYEQYF
clone size: NA; V gene: TRBV18; D gene: TRBD1; J gene: TRBJ1-1; CDR3 DNA: TGTGCCAGCTCACGAAGGACAGGGACGTTAGGCACTGAAGCTTTCTTT; CDR3 protein: CASSRRTGTLGTEAFF
clone size: few; V gene: TRBV19; D gene: NA; J gene: TRBJ2-4; CDR3 DNA: TGTGCCAGTAGTATAGAAACCCGGGGGAAAAACATTCAGTACTTC; CDR3 protein: CASSIETRGKNIQYF
clone size: NA; V gene: TRBV9; D gene: NA; J gene: TRBJ1-3; CDR3 DNA: TGTGCCAGCAGCCCTCAGGACAACTCTGGAAACACCATATATTTT; CDR3 protein: CASSPQDNSGNTIYF
clone size: once; V gene: TRBV27; D gene: TRBD2; J gene: TRBJ2-1; CDR3 DNA: TGTGCCAGCAGTTTACCCAGCGGGAGTACAAATGAGCAGTTCTTC; CDR3 protein: CASSLPSGSTNEQFF
clone size: NA; V gene: TRBV11-2; D gene: TRBD1; J gene: TRBJ2-5; CDR3 DNA: TGTGCCAGCAGCTTAGATGGGACAGCCCAAGAGACCCAGTACTTC; CDR3 protein: CASSLDGTAQETQYF